A single sample gave rise to the 26 T cell receptor beta chains below, sequenced in a study of T cell responses to AZD1222 COVID-19 vaccine. Data came from immunoSEQ multiplex PCR; TCRdb stores just in-frame clones and leaves some out. The repertoire holds 120,000 to 150,000 clones, 91% seen once, with around 7.6% in the top ten. The material sequenced was peripheral blood, taken 28 days after the second dose of the MenACWY control vaccine. Receptors originate from an adult who received the MenACWY meningococcal vaccine as a control.

The table lists this clone with a few counts. The chain is built from TRBV7-2 and TRBJ1-3; possible D gene TRBD1, 5 bases. This CDR3 contains 14 residues. Germline V lookup: CDR1 SGHTA, CDR2 FQGNSA. The ends were cut back, 10 bases at V and 4 bases at J, with 17 bases in the middle. The CDR3 DNA sequence: TGTGCCATCCAGAACCAGGACACCGGAAACACCATATATTTT. It translates to CAIQNQDTGNTIYF.

The J gene is TRBJ2-5, the V gene TRBV6-5; TRBD1 matches at 7 bases. The V and J ends lost 6 bases and 5 bases, in that order; junction bases with no gene match: 3. The CDR3 consists of 12 residues. The germline V gene has CDR1 MNHEY and CDR2 SVGAGI. The CDR3 protein is CASRDREETQYF. The CDR3 DNA follows: TGTGCCAGCAGAGACAGGGAGGAGACCCAGTACTTC.

CDR3 loop: CASSLGGVSYQPQHF. The DNA of the CDR3 is TGTGCCAGCAGCCTCGGGGGGGTTTCGTATCAGCCCCAGCATTTT. The chain has TRBV6-5 and TRBJ1-5; perhaps TRBD1 as D (5 bases). The CDR3 runs to 15 residues. Germline loops: CDR1 MNHEY, CDR2 SVGAGI. Trimming stripped 6 bases from V and 5 bases from J, with 17 bases between.

The rearrangement joins TRBV20-1 to TRBJ2-7, with D uncertain. V lost 4 bases to trimming and J lost 7 bases, with 11 bases between them. Germline CDR1 DFQATT, CDR2 SNEGSKA (reference sequence). The CDR3 covers 11 residues. CDR3: CSATSPVEQYF. The CDR3 nucleotides read TGCAGTGCTACCTCTCCGGTGGAGCAGTACTTC.

J is TRBJ2-1 and V is TRBV19; a possible D gene is TRBD1 (5 bases). Between the trimmed V and J ends, which lost 5 bases and 1 base, there was a span of 9 bases. The CDR3 runs to 14 residues. Germline V gene sequence: CDR1 LNHDA, CDR2 SQIVND (reference sequence). CDR3 nucleotides: TGTGCCAGTAGTGGTGCAGGGTCCTACAATGAGCAGTTCTTC. As protein: CASSGAGSYNEQFF.

This clone occurred once. V gene TRBV19 combines with J gene TRBJ2-5, with D maybe TRBD2 (5 bases). There are 15 residues in the CDR3. Germline loops: CDR1 LNHDA, CDR2 SQIVND (reference sequence). V was shortened by 0 bases and J by 4 bases, with 12 bases between the two germline ends. As DNA, the CDR3 is TGTGCCAGTAGTATAGATCTCGGGGAGAGAGAGACCCAGTACTTC. This translates into CASSIDLGERETQYF. Combining the CDR3 with reference TRBV19 and TRBJ2-5 gives the whole variable domain DGGITQSPKYLFRKEGQNVTLSCEQNLNHDAMYWYRQDPGQGLRLIYYSQIVNDFQKGDIAEGYSVSREKKESFPLTVTSAQKNPTAFYLCASSIDLGERETQYFGPGTRLLVL.

The CDR3 nucleotides are TGTGCCAGCAGCTTAGTGCACAGGGGGGAGGTTTATAATTCACCCCTCCACTTT. Its translation: CASSLVHRGEVYNSPLHF. The V gene is TRBV11-3, the J gene TRBJ1-6; 8 bases map to TRBD1. Unmatched junction bases numbered 9, after V lost 1 base and J lost 4 bases. In germline, CDR1 is SGHNT, CDR2 YENEEA. This CDR3 has 18 amino acids.

The CDR3 DNA follows: TGTGCCAGCAGCTTAATAGCGGGAGGGAAGGCCCAAGAGACCCAGTACTTC. It translates to CASSLIAGGKAQETQYF. V is TRBV5-4 and J is TRBJ2-5; 11 bases are shared with TRBD2. CDR3 length: 17 amino acids. Germline-derived CDR1 and CDR2 are SGHNT and YYREEE (reference sequence). V lost 2 bases to trimming and J lost 1 base; unmatched junction nucleotides: 7.

The chain carries TRBV7-6 and TRBJ1-4, with 9 bases that match TRBD1. The length of the CDR3 is 17 residues. Germline V gene data show CDR1 as SGHVS and CDR2 as FNYEAQ. J gave up 8 bases and V 1 base, and 11 bases lay outside the gene matches. This chain's CDR3 is CASSLGVGGQGSEKLFF. CDR3 DNA sequence: TGTGCCAGCAGCTTAGGGGTTGGGGGACAGGGATCCGAAAAACTGTTTTTT.

V gene TRBV3-1 (or the pseudogene TRBV3-2) combines with J gene TRBJ2-7; D may be TRBD1 (6 bases). Deletions cut 2 bases from V and 6 bases from J, with 8 bases between. CDR1 and CDR2 from the germline V gene are LGHDT and YNNKEL (reference sequence). This CDR3 is built from 12 residues. In DNA, the CDR3 is TGTGCCAGCAGCCAACTCAGGGGCGAGCAGTACTTC. Amino acids: CASSQLRGEQYF.

The chain links TRBV29-1 to TRBJ2-3; D not resolved. The germline CDR1 and CDR2 sequences are SQVTM and ANQGSEA. The CDR3 contains 12 residues. The V end was cut by 1 base, the J end by 4 bases, with 6 bases between. The CDR3 coding sequence is TGCAGCGTTGAAGGGCCCTCAGATACGCAGTATTTT. Translated, it gives CSVEGPSDTQYF.

This chain joins TRBV5-1 and TRBJ1-3; D may be TRBD1 (5 bases). The V and J ends lost 1 base and 8 bases respectively, with 13 bases between them. The CDR3 sequence is 14 residues long. CDR1 SGHRS and CDR2 YFSETQ come from the germline V gene. The CDR3 DNA is TGCGCCAGCAGCTTGTTGACGTTGGGGGACACCATATATTTT. Its protein product is CASSLLTLGDTIYF.

The rearrangement uses TRBV19 and TRBJ1-5; D is possibly TRBD1 (6 bases). Trimming pared 2 bases from V and 3 bases from J, leaving 11 bases between. CDR3 length: 15 residues. The V gene's germline CDR1 is LNHDA and CDR2 SQIVND (reference sequence). The CDR3 nucleotides are TGTGCCAGTAGTATATCAGGGGTTGACAATCAGCCCCAGCATTTT. Residues: CASSISGVDNQPQHF.

This clone was seen a single time. This chain links TRBV6-5 with TRBJ2-7, with 8 positions matching TRBD1. This CDR3 is built from 15 residues. V lost 6 bases, J lost 4 bases, and 11 bases stayed unmatched. CDR1 is MNHEY, CDR2 SVGAGI, per germline. Here the CDR3 reads CASSRRPGQGYEQYF. In DNA, the CDR3 is TGTGCCAGCAGCCGCCGGCCCGGACAGGGTTACGAGCAGTACTTC.

This rearrangement joins TRBV9 to TRBJ1-1; 8 positions match TRBD1. The CDR3 contains 15 residues. The germline V gene has CDR1 SGDLS and CDR2 YYNGEE. V trimming: 0 bases; J trimming: 5 bases; junction bases outside the gene matches: 6. CDR3 sequence reads: CASSVEAHRGTEAFF. As DNA, the CDR3 is TGTGCCAGCAGCGTAGAAGCTCACAGGGGGACTGAAGCTTTCTTT.

The V gene is TRBV28, the J gene TRBJ1-2; TRBD1 matches 7 bases. Unmatched junction bases numbered 5, after V lost 5 bases and J lost 2 bases. The CDR3 consists of 14 residues. CDR1 is MDHEN and CDR2 is SYDVKM in the germline V gene. CDR3 residues: CASSPGDSNYGYTF. The CDR3 DNA follows: TGTGCCAGCAGTCCCGGGGACAGCAACTATGGCTACACCTTC.

This clone was detected only once. The chain uses TRBV3-1 (or the pseudogene TRBV3-2) and TRBJ2-7; 10 positions agree with TRBD1. The V and J ends lost 5 bases and 2 bases, in that order; junction bases with no gene match: 6. Germline V gene sequence: CDR1 LGHDT, CDR2 YNNKEL (reference sequence). There are 15 residues in the CDR3. This CDR3 reads CASSARGTGAYEQYF. As DNA, the CDR3 is TGTGCCAGCAGCGCTAGGGGGACAGGGGCCTACGAGCAGTACTTC.

Of note for this clone: The germline gene is not matched at one end of the junction; a read error may be the cause. The chain combines TRBV27 with TRBJ1-5; D gene uncertain. The CDR3 has 13 residues. Looked up from germline, CDR1 is MNHEY and CDR2 is SMNVEV (reference sequence). The CDR3 DNA sequence: TGCCCCGACCGGGGTTGGATGGCTCAGCCCCAGCATTTT. This sequence encodes CPDRGWMAQPQHF.

The rearrangement uses TRBV7-8 and TRBJ2-7; 10 bases fit TRBD2. The germline gives CDR1 SGHVS, CDR2 FQNEAQ. Trimming at V came to 0 bases and at J to 6 bases, leaving 5 bases not matched to a gene. This CDR3 spans 15 amino acids. CDR3 protein: CASSLALAGVGEQYF. CDR3 bases: TGTGCCAGCAGCTTAGCCCTAGCGGGAGTAGGCGAGCAGTACTTC.

The rearrangement joins TRBV6-5 to TRBJ1-6; a possible D gene is TRBD1 (5 bases). CDR1 and CDR2 (germline): MNHEY, SVGAGI. This CDR3 is 13 amino acids long. Trimming pared 9 bases from V and 9 bases from J, leaving 15 bases between. The CDR3 is CASMGHPGSPLHF. The CDR3 DNA sequence: TGTGCCAGTATGGGGCACCCCGGTTCACCCCTCCACTTT.

This sequence joins TRBV19 and TRBJ1-5; no firm D call. Germline V gene data show CDR1 as LNHDA and CDR2 as SQIVND (reference sequence). The V and J ends lost 5 bases and 4 bases respectively, with 6 bases between them. This CDR3 spans 12 amino acids. The DNA for the CDR3 is TGTGCCAGTAGTTTACAGAATCAGCCCCAGCATTTT. Protein sequence: CASSLQNQPQHF. The full variable domain, completed using reference TRBV19 and TRBJ1-5, is DGGITQSPKYLFRKEGQNVTLSCEQNLNHDAMYWYRQDPGQGLRLIYYSQIVNDFQKGDIAEGYSVSREKKESFPLTVTSAQKNPTAFYLCASSLQNQPQHFGDGTRLSIL.

CDR3 nucleotide sequence: TGTGCCACCAGTCGGGGGTCGGGGGAAAAACTGTTTTTT. It is translated as CATSRGSGEKLFF. The chain joins TRBV24-1 to TRBJ1-4; TRBD1 might be the D (5 bases). CDR1 and CDR2 (germline): KGHDR, SFDVKD. This CDR3 contains 13 residues. V lost 6 bases and J 8 bases, leaving 12 bases between the germline ends.

The chain joins TRBV3-1 (or the pseudogene TRBV3-2) to TRBJ1-5, with 8 bases lining up with TRBD1. The CDR3 spans 13 residues. V was pared by 3 bases and J by 13 bases, with 8 bases of the junction left unmatched. Germline V gene sequence: CDR1 LGHDT, CDR2 YNNKEL (reference sequence). The CDR3 loop is CASSQAPRDRQHF. DNA for the CDR3: TGTGCCAGCAGCCAGGCCCCCCGGGACAGGCAGCATTTT.

The V gene is TRBV9, the J gene TRBJ1-1; D unclear. Germline V CDR1 and CDR2: SGDLS, YYNGEE. This CDR3 has 16 residues. With 0 bases removed from V and 2 bases from J, the gap between germline ends came to 14 bases. The CDR3 nucleotides are TGTGCCAGCAGCGTAGCTCCGGTACTCATAAACACTGAAGCTTTCTTT. Translation: CASSVAPVLINTEAFF.

This rearrangement joins TRBV2 to TRBJ2-3, with a weak D call TRBD2 (6 bases). The V gene's germline CDR1 is SNHLY and CDR2 FYNNEI. With 6 bases removed from V and 0 bases from J, the gap between germline ends came to 16 bases. The CDR3 has 16 residues. CDR3 protein: CASSLRDSVSTDTQYF. The DNA for the CDR3 is TGTGCCAGCAGCCTACGGGACTCAGTAAGCACAGATACGCAGTATTTT.

The rearrangement links TRBV11-2 to TRBJ2-3; TRBD2 matches 12 bases. J was trimmed by 5 bases and V by 5 bases; bases with no gene match: 8. Germline CDR1 reads SGHAT; CDR2 reads FQNNGV. The length of the CDR3 is 16 residues. The DNA for the CDR3 is TGTGCCAGCAGCCCACAGACTAGCGGGGGAGGAGATACGCAGTATTTT. Translating gives CASSPQTSGGGDTQYF.